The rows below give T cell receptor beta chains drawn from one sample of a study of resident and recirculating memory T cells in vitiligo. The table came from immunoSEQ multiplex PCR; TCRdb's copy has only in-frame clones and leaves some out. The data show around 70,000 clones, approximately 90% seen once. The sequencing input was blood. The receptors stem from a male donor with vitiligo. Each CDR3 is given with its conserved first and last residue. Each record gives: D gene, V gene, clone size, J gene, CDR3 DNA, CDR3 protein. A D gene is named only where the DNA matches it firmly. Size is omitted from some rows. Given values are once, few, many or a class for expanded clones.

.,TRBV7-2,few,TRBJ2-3,TGTGCCAGCAGCTTCCAGGGGTCCACAGATACGCAGTATTTT,CASSFQGSTDTQYF
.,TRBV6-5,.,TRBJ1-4,TGTGCCAGCAGTTACTCATTGACAGCAACTAATGAAAAACTGTTTTTT,CASSYSLTATNEKLFF
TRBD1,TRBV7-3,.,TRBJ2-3,TGTGCCAGCAGCTTAACTGGGACAGGGGCAGATACGCAGTATTTT,CASSLTGTGADTQYF
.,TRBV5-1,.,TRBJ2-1,TGCGCCAGCAGCCTAGTCAGGGGATCCTACAATGAGCAGTTCTTC,CASSLVRGSYNEQFF
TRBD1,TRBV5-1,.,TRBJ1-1,TGCGCCAGCAGCCGAAGCCGGGACAGGATGAACACTGAAGCTTTCTTT,CASSRSRDRMNTEAFF
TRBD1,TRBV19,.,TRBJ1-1,TGTGCCAGTAGTGGGACAGTACGTACATTCATGAACACTGAAGCTTTCTTT,CASSGTVRTFMNTEAFF
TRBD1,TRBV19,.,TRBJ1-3,TGTGCCAGTTCCTTAACAGGGGGAACTGGAAACACCATATATTTT,CASSLTGGTGNTIYF
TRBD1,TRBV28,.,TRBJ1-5,TGTGCCAGCAGTTTAGACCCCATGGGACAGGGGGCTTTTCAGCCCCAGCATTTT,CASSLDPMGQGAFQPQHF
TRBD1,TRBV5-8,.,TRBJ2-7,TGTGCCAGCAGCCCCATAGGGACAGGAGCCTACGAGCAGTACTTC,CASSPIGTGAYEQYF
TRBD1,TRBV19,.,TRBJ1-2,TGTGCCGCCTCACCAGGGGGTCCGTACTATGGCTACACCTTC,CAASPGGPYYGYTF
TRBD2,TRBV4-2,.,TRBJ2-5,TGTGCCAGCAGCCAAGATCTGGGAGGGGCACACGGAGAGACCCAGTACTTC,CASSQDLGGAHGETQYF
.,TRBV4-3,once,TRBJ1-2,TGCGCCAGCAGCCTCACGTCGACTGTAAACTATGGCTACACCTTC,CASSLTSTVNYGYTF
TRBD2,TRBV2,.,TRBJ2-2,TGTGCCAGCAGCGGACTAGCGACTGTGAACGGGGAGCTGTTTTTT,CASSGLATVNGELFF
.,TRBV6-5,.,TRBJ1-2,TGTGCCAGCAGCCGCGCGGGACCTAACTATGGCTACACCTTC,CASSRAGPNYGYTF
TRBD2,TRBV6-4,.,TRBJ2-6,TGTGCCAGCAGACGCGACGGCGGGGGGCAAGGGGCCAACGTCCTGACTTTC,CASRRDGGGQGANVLTF
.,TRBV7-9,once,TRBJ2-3,TGTGCCAGCAGCTTAGATATCGCGTTCGACACCCGCACAGATACGCAGTATTTT,CASSLDIAFDTRTDTQYF
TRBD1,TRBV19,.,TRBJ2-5,TGTGCCAGTAGTACGGGACAGGGGGCTACGAAGACCCAGTACTTC,CASSTGQGATKTQYF
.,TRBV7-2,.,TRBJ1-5,TGTGCCAGCAGCTTCCGCCCCCTAGGGCCCCAGCATTTT,CASSFRPLGPQHF
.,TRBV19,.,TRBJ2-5,TGTGCCAGTAGCGACCCAAGGGGGCAGGGGGGGACCCAGTACTTC,CASSDPRGQGGTQYF
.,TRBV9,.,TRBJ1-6,TGTGCCAGCACGCGGCGGACAGAAAATTCACCCCTCCACTTT,CASTRRTENSPLHF
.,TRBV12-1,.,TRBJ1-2,TGTGCCAGCAGCTTTAGGGGGGGGTTGAACGGATGGGGCCAGGTTAACTATGGCTACACCTTC,CASSFRGGLNGWGQVNYGYTF
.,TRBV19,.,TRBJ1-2,TGTGCCAGTAGTATAGATCCTGTTAACTATGGCTACACCTTC,CASSIDPVNYGYTF
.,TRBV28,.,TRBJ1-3,TGTGCCAGCACAGGAAACACCATATATTTT,CASTGNTIYF
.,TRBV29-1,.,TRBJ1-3,TGCAGCGCCAGTCAGTTGGAGAACACCATATATTTT,CSASQLENTIYF
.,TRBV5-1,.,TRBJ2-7,TGCGCCAGCAGCTTGGGAAGGGGAGGAGACGAGCAGTACTTC,CASSLGRGGDEQYF
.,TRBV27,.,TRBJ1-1,TGTGCCAGCAGTTTATTGTCGGGGACTGAAGCTTTCTTT,CASSLLSGTEAFF
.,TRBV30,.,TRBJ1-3,TGTGCCTGGAGTGTTCAAGGACTAGACAGCCGCTCTGGAAACACCATATATTTT,CAWSVQGLDSRSGNTIYF
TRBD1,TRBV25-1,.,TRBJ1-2,TGTGCCAGCAGGGCAATTTCGGGACAGGGTCTCCATGAGAGTGGCTACACCTTC,CASRAISGQGLHESGYTF
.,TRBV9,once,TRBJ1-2,TGTGCCAGCAGCGGTCGGGAGCAGGTCCGAGGCTACACCTTC,CASSGREQVRGYTF